One and the same sample provided the 32 T cell receptor beta chains below, sequenced in a study of technical replicates of blood from several donors (dated by TCRdb to about 2017). The library was built by means of the immunoSEQ multiplex PCR assay. The table was pulled from immuneACCESS by TCRdb, which kept in-frame rearrangements only. Such tables lose some clones; where checked, under half of the loss comes from unresolved V genes, and the rest has no known cause. The table for this sample lists about 15,000 clones; about 89% of them were counted only once. Approximately 10% of the sample comes from the top ten. The sequenced sample consisted of PBMCs. These receptors all stem from a human donor in good health.

The rearrangement joins TRBV18 to TRBJ1-4, with 7 bases fitting TRBD1. This CDR3 spans 15 amino acids. V lost 3 bases, J lost 0 bases, and 1 base stayed unmatched. Germline V gene lookup returns CDR1 KGHSH and CDR2 LQKENI. The CDR3 DNA reads as TGTGCCAGCTCACCGGACAGGTCAACTAATGAAAAACTGTTTTTT. Amino acids: CASSPDRSTNEKLFF.

The CDR3 DNA follows: TGCGCCAGCAGCGTGGGGACTGATACTAGCACAGATACGCAGTATTTT. It translates to CASSVGTDTSTDTQYF. V usage is TRBV5-1 and J usage is TRBJ2-3, with D possibly matching TRBD2 (6 bases). The V gene's germline CDR1 is SGHRS and CDR2 YFSETQ. V shed 4 bases and J shed 0 bases, with 15 bases lying between them. CDR3 length equals 16 residues.

The V gene is TRBV10-1, the J gene TRBJ2-1; TRBD2 matches at 9 bases. Germline V gives CDR1 WNHNN, CDR2 SYGVQD (reference sequence). The CDR3 covers 15 residues. J gave up 7 bases and V 2 bases, and 6 bases lay outside the gene matches. CDR3 protein: CASSEPASGINEQFF. The CDR3 DNA follows: TGCGCCAGCAGTGAGCCGGCTAGCGGGATAAATGAGCAGTTCTTC.

The V gene is TRBV6-4, the J gene TRBJ2-3; 10 nucleotides match TRBD2. This CDR3 is built from 15 residues. Germline CDR1 MRHNA, CDR2 SNTAGT. V lost 5 bases to trimming and J lost 4 bases; unmatched junction nucleotides: 6. CDR3 protein: CASSLAGGGADTQYF. The CDR3 bases are TGTGCCAGCAGTTTAGCGGGAGGAGGAGCAGATACGCAGTATTTT.

The chain is built from TRBV28 and TRBJ1-4, with 8 bases identical to TRBD1. With 6 bases clipped from V and 8 bases from J, the junction kept 14 bases outside the gene matches. Looked up from germline, CDR1 is MDHEN and CDR2 is SYDVKM. The CDR3 runs to 16 residues. CDR3 protein: CASSHSQTGEREKLFF. The CDR3 DNA reads TGTGCCAGCAGCCACTCCCAGACAGGGGAAAGAGAAAAACTGTTTTTT.

The chain combines TRBV27 with TRBJ1-2; D is undetermined. Trimming removed 3 bases at V and 8 bases at J, with 13 bases between. CDR1 is MNHEY, CDR2 SMNVEV, per germline (reference sequence). There are 13 residues in the CDR3. The chain's CDR3 is CASSLGGRVGYTF. The DNA for the CDR3 is TGTGCCAGCAGTTTGGGAGGGCGAGTAGGCTACACCTTC.

The CDR3 reads CASSPTLTSGSYEQYF. DNA of the CDR3: TGCGCCAGCAGTCCTACCCTGACTAGCGGGAGCTACGAGCAGTACTTC. The rearrangement links TRBV5-1 to TRBJ2-7, with 12 nucleotides matching TRBD2. The CDR3 runs to 16 residues. The trim removed 5 bases at V and 3 bases at J, leaving 9 bases unmatched. Germline V gives CDR1 SGHRS, CDR2 YFSETQ.

V gene TRBV28 combines with J gene TRBJ2-7, with a tentative D call TRBD2 (7 bases). Trimming stripped 2 bases from V and 0 bases from J, with 11 bases between. Germline V CDR1 and CDR2: MDHEN, SYDVKM. This CDR3 spans 15 amino acids. CDR3 coding DNA: TGTGCCAGCAGTTTAAGGGGGGGTGCCTCCTACGAGCAGTACTTC. It encodes CASSLRGGASYEQYF.

The V call is TRBV5-1, the J call TRBJ2-3; a possible D gene is TRBD2 (6 bases). V dropped 0 bases and J dropped 2 bases, with 13 bases sitting between them. This CDR3 is 16 amino acids long. Germline CDR1 reads SGHRS; CDR2 reads YFSETQ. The CDR3 loop reads CASSLGLSGDTDTQYF. The DNA of the CDR3 is TGCGCCAGCAGCTTGGGACTTAGCGGAGACACAGATACGCAGTATTTT.

The rearrangement joins TRBV4-2 to TRBJ1-5, with 8 positions matching TRBD1. Germline lookup yields CDR1 LGHNA and CDR2 YNFKEQ. The CDR3 is made up of 18 amino acids. The ends lost 3 bases at V and 2 bases at J; junction bases unmatched: 12. The CDR3 spells CASSHRGQGGGGNQPQHF. In DNA, the CDR3 is TGTGCCAGCAGCCACCGTGGACAGGGCGGTGGGGGCAATCAGCCCCAGCATTTT.

The rearrangement uses TRBV19 and TRBJ2-7, with 7 bases fitting TRBD1. With V trimmed by 2 bases and J by 2 bases, 12 bases remained unmatched. Germline V gives CDR1 LNHDA, CDR2 SQIVND (reference sequence). The CDR3 totals 17 residues. The CDR3 sequence is CASSISGTALIPYEQYF. The CDR3 DNA is TGTGCCAGTAGTATATCCGGGACAGCACTAATACCCTACGAGCAGTACTTC.

The gene calls are TRBV27 and TRBJ2-1; 16 nucleotides line up with TRBD2. V lost 6 bases to trimming and J lost 5 bases; unmatched junction nucleotides: 7. The CDR3 runs 17 residues. Germline V lookup: CDR1 MNHEY, CDR2 SMNVEV (reference sequence). DNA of the CDR3: TGTGCCAGCAGCGGGACTAGCGGGAGGGCCTGGGACAATGAGCAGTTCTTC. It translates to CASSGTSGRAWDNEQFF.

The chain carries TRBV5-5 and TRBJ2-7; the D gene is possibly TRBD2 (7 bases). CDR1 is SGHKS, CDR2 YYEKEE, per germline (reference sequence). This CDR3 is built from 16 residues. V lost 2 bases, J lost 1 base, and 16 bases lay in between. This CDR3 is CASSFARGGESYEQYF. The CDR3 coding sequence is TGTGCCAGCAGCTTTGCCAGGGGAGGGGAATCCTACGAGCAGTACTTC.

This chain uses TRBV7-8 with TRBJ2-1, with D perhaps matching TRBD1 (5 bases). This CDR3 has 17 residues. Per the germline V gene, CDR1 is SGHVS and CDR2 is FQNEAQ. V was pared by 8 bases and J by 8 bases, with 28 bases between. DNA of the CDR3: TGTGCCAGCTCCCAGGGATTGGGCAGAGCCACAATAGATGAGCAGTTCTTC. Translation: CASSQGLGRATIDEQFF.

The chain links TRBV11-2 to TRBJ2-5; the match to TRBD1 covers 7 bases. TRBJ2-7 matches the DNA end more closely, so the J call is doubtful. This CDR3 is 13 amino acids long. CDR1 SGHAT and CDR2 FQNNGV come from the germline V gene. The CDR3 sequence: CASSPGTAYEQYF. Here the CDR3 DNA reads TGTGCCAGCAGCCCAGGGACAGCCTACGAGCAGTACTTC.

The V gene is TRBV23-1, the J gene TRBJ2-5; 7 nucleotides agree with TRBD1. TRBV23-1 is reported as an ORF; its role is uncertain. This CDR3 region has 17 residues. Unmatched junction bases numbered 12, after V lost 4 bases and J lost 1 base. The CDR3 spells CASSPDSFTGVQETQYF. CDR3 bases: TGCGCCAGCAGTCCGGACTCCTTTACAGGGGTCCAAGAGACCCAGTACTTC.

This clone was recorded only once. The chain combines TRBV28 with TRBJ2-2; 11 bases fit TRBD1. V lost 2 bases, J lost 4 bases, and 3 bases stayed unmatched. The CDR3 extends over 16 amino acids. Germline CDR1 and CDR2: MDHEN and SYDVKM. The CDR3 DNA reads TGTGCCAGCAGTTTAGCCGGGACAGGGGGCACCGGGGAGCTGTTTTTT. Protein product: CASSLAGTGGTGELFF.

This chain links TRBV7-8 with TRBJ2-3; 9 nucleotides match TRBD2. The CDR3 length is 15 residues. The germline V gene encodes CDR1 SGHVS and CDR2 FQNEAQ. The J segment lost 4 bases and the V segment lost 5 bases, leaving 7 bases of the junction unmatched. The CDR3 nucleotides are TGTGCCAGCAGCATTAGCGGGAGTTTCCCAGATACGCAGTATTTT. Encoded protein: CASSISGSFPDTQYF.

The V and J genes are TRBV30 and TRBJ2-7; D gene unclear. Germline-derived CDR1 and CDR2 are GTSNPN and SVGIG (reference sequence). There are 12 residues in the CDR3. V was shortened by 0 bases and J by 4 bases, with 7 bases between the two germline ends. The CDR3 bases are TGTGCCTGGAGTGTCAGTGAATACGAGCAGTACTTC. Protein: CAWSVSEYEQYF.

The gene calls are TRBV27 and TRBJ2-7; 10 bases map to TRBD2. Unmatched junction bases numbered 11, after V lost 7 bases and J lost 2 bases. Germline CDR1 reads MNHEY; CDR2 reads SMNVEV (reference sequence). CDR3 length: 16 amino acids. CDR3 region: CASKQGSSGGAYEQYF. In nucleotides, the CDR3 is TGTGCCAGCAAACAGGGGTCTAGCGGGGGCGCCTACGAGCAGTACTTC.

The V gene is TRBV7-2, the J gene TRBJ1-3; possibly TRBD1 for D (5 bases). Trimming took off 5 bases at V and 3 bases at J, with 17 bases between the two ends. The CDR3 runs 16 residues. Germline CDR1 is SGHTA and CDR2 is FQGNSA. The CDR3 DNA reads as TGTGCCAGCAGCGCAAGTGGGGCCAGGCTTGGAAACACCATATATTTT. This codes for CASSASGARLGNTIYF.

This clone was found once. The genes are TRBV11-2 and TRBJ2-2; D not certain. Germline CDR1 and CDR2: SGHAT and FQNNGV. This CDR3 is built from 15 residues. V was pared by 5 bases and J by 1 base, with 11 bases between. The CDR3 sequence: CASSPTIVNTGELFF. CDR3 DNA sequence: TGTGCCAGCAGCCCCACTATTGTGAACACCGGGGAGCTGTTTTTT.

The chain carries TRBV7-6 and TRBJ2-7; D is unclear. V was pared by 0 bases and J by 3 bases, with 9 bases between. Germline V lookup: CDR1 SGHVS, CDR2 FNYEAQ. The CDR3 totals 14 residues. For the CDR3, the DNA is TGTGCCAGCAGCTTAGCGCAAGTCAGCTACGAGCAGTACTTC. It encodes CASSLAQVSYEQYF.

This chain uses TRBV18 with TRBJ1-1, with 9 bases fitting TRBD1. This CDR3 has 14 amino acids. V was pared by 6 bases and J by 4 bases, with 6 bases of the junction left unmatched. CDR1 is KGHSH, CDR2 LQKENI, per germline. CDR3 sequence: CASSHTGGSTEAFF. DNA of the CDR3: TGTGCCAGCTCTCACACAGGGGGCAGCACTGAAGCTTTCTTT. The full variable domain, its missing parts supplied by reference TRBV18 and TRBJ1-1, is NAGVMQNPRHLVRRRGQEARLRCSPMKGHSHVYWYRQLPEEGLKFMVYLQKENIIDESGMPKERFSAEFPKEGPSILRIQQVVRGDSAAYFCASSHTGGSTEAFFGQGTRLTVV.

The chain combines TRBV5-1 with TRBJ1-2; TRBD1 is a possible D gene (6 bases). V lost 7 bases and J 6 bases, leaving 25 bases between the germline ends. CDR3 length equals 16 residues. Germline V CDR1 and CDR2: SGHRS, YFSETQ. As DNA, the CDR3 is TGCGCCAGCGGAACCGTCACAGGGCCCGGCGGCGATGGCTACACCTTC. Its translation is CASGTVTGPGGDGYTF.

This clone was observed once. This chain connects TRBV4-1 to TRBJ2-7; 9 bases match TRBD1. The germline V gene has CDR1 MGHRA and CDR2 YSYEKL. There are 14 residues in the CDR3. Trimming at V came to 8 bases and at J to 6 bases, leaving 11 bases not matched to a gene. The CDR3 DNA sequence: TGCGCCAGCCTTAAACGGGACAGGGATTTCGAGCAGTACTTC. It specifies CASLKRDRDFEQYF.

This chain uses TRBV30 with TRBJ2-6; tentative D call: TRBD2 (5 bases). The CDR3 is 14 residues long. V lost 5 bases, J lost 0 bases, and 8 bases lay in between. Per germline, CDR1 GTSNPN and CDR2 SVGIG (reference sequence). The DNA for the CDR3 is TGTGCCTGGCGACGGGACTCTGGGGCCAACGTCCTGACTTTC. It encodes CAWRRDSGANVLTF.

This clone was observed once. The chain is built from TRBV7-8 and TRBJ2-1; the D gene is possibly TRBD1 (7 bases). With 2 bases removed from V and 9 bases from J, the gap between germline ends came to 14 bases. The CDR3 sequence is 14 residues long. CDR1 is SGHVS and CDR2 is FQNEAQ in the germline V gene. CDR3 in amino acids: CASSLQGGGGEQFF. The CDR3 nucleotides read TGTGCCAGCAGCTTACAGGGGGGCGGAGGTGAGCAGTTCTTC. The variable domain in full, completed from reference TRBV7-8 and TRBJ2-1, reads GAGVSQSPRYKVAKRGQDVALRCDPISGHVSLFWYQQALGQGPEFLTYFQNEAQLDKSGLPSDRFFAERPEGSVSTLKIQRTQQEDSAVYLCASSLQGGGGEQFFGPGTRLTVL.

The rearrangement joins TRBV12-5 to TRBJ1-1; D gene uncertain. The length of the CDR3 is 14 residues. CDR1 and CDR2 (germline): LGHNT, FRNRAP. The V end lost 2 bases, the J end lost 4 bases, and 11 bases lay between the germline ends. The chain's CDR3 is CASGLPPRGTEAFF. The CDR3 region has the DNA TGTGCTAGTGGTTTGCCCCCTCGGGGCACTGAAGCTTTCTTT.

V usage is TRBV7-9 and J usage is TRBJ1-2; D ambiguous. With 2 bases removed from V and 8 bases from J, the gap between germline ends came to 9 bases. Germline assignment: CDR1 SEHNR and CDR2 FQNEAQ (reference sequence). The CDR3 length is 12 residues. CDR3 DNA: TGTGCCAGCAGCTTAATTTCCCGGGGCTACACCTTC. Protein product: CASSLISRGYTF.

This sequence joins TRBV5-6 and TRBJ2-5, with D possibly matching TRBD2 (6 bases). The CDR3 is made up of 15 amino acids. Germline V gives CDR1 SGHDT, CDR2 YYEEEE. Trimming took 3 bases from V and 5 from J, leaving 17 bases between them. Written as DNA, the CDR3 is TGTGCCAGCAGCTCGAGACAGTTAGGAGGGGAGACCCAGTACTTC. Its protein is CASSSRQLGGETQYF.

The rearrangement uses TRBV5-1 and TRBJ1-6, with 9 bases fitting TRBD1. The ends lost 0 bases at V and 10 bases at J; junction bases unmatched: 5. The CDR3 runs to 15 residues. CDR1 and CDR2 (germline): SGHRS, YFSETQ. The CDR3: CASSLGTGVGSPLHF. CDR3 DNA sequence: TGCGCCAGCAGCTTGGGGACAGGGGTAGGGTCACCCCTCCACTTT.